Shown below are 26 T cell receptor beta chains from a single sample sequenced in a study of blood T cell repertoires in COVID-19. The assay was immunoSEQ multiplex PCR, and TCRdb's table has in-frame clones only and misses some. The sample has over 13,000 clones; 90% are singletons. The sample taken for sequencing was peripheral blood. Every receptor here comes from a human donor in a cohort sampled during active COVID-19.

The chain employs TRBV5-1 and TRBJ1-5; tentatively, D is TRBD1 (5 bases). V was shortened by 0 bases and J by 4 bases, with 11 bases between the two germline ends. This CDR3 has 15 amino acids. In germline, CDR1 is SGHRS, CDR2 YFSETQ. The CDR3 spells CASSLEGRLNQPQHF. The CDR3 nucleotides read TGCGCCAGCAGCTTGGAGGGGAGGCTGAATCAGCCCCAGCATTTT.

This clone occurred a few times. The chain has TRBV29-1 and TRBJ2-2, with 8 nucleotides matching TRBD2. This CDR3 comprises 11 residues. Germline CDR1 SQVTM, CDR2 ANQGSEA. Trimming removed 8 bases from V and 6 bases from J; junction bases left unmatched: 2. The CDR3 sequence: CSMTSAGELFF. The CDR3 DNA is TGCAGCATGACTAGCGCCGGGGAGCTGTTTTTT.

J is TRBJ1-1 and V is TRBV3-1 (or the pseudogene TRBV3-2); 9 bases are a match to TRBD1. CDR3 size: 17 residues. With 4 bases clipped from V and 0 bases from J, the junction kept 9 bases outside the gene matches. Germline assignment: CDR1 LGHDT and CDR2 YNNKEL (reference sequence). CDR3 sequence: CASSPTDRGLVNTEAFF. The CDR3 DNA sequence: TGTGCCAGCAGCCCCACGGACAGGGGCTTAGTGAACACTGAAGCTTTCTTT.

The rearrangement uses TRBV24-1 and TRBJ2-2, with 7 nucleotides matching TRBD1. Germline values: CDR1 KGHDR, CDR2 SFDVKD. The V gene end was trimmed by 1 base and the J gene end by 7 bases; junction bases not matched to a gene: 8. The CDR3 sequence is 16 residues long. Written as DNA, the CDR3 is TGTGCCACCAGTGATTTCCGGACAGGTCCGGGCGGGGAGCTGTTTTTT. Its protein is CATSDFRTGPGGELFF.

This clone counts as medium-sized. The chain couples TRBV6-5 to TRBJ1-5; 9 bases map to TRBD1. V shed 6 bases, J shed 3 bases, and the junction held 6 bases outside the gene matches. Germline assignment: CDR1 MNHEY and CDR2 SVGAGI. This CDR3 is built from 15 residues. CDR3 bases: TGTGCCAGCAGAGCGGACAGGGGAGACAATCAGCCCCAGCATTTT. It translates to CASRADRGDNQPQHF.

This CDR3 is CASAGEGVGTEKLFF. CDR3 bases: TGTGCCAGCGCTGGGGAGGGGGTCGGTACGGAAAAACTGTTTTTT. The chain employs TRBV7-2 and TRBJ1-4, with D tentatively TRBD1 (6 bases). V lost 8 bases, J lost 8 bases, and 21 bases lay in between. CDR3 length: 15 amino acids. In germline, CDR1 is SGHTA, CDR2 FQGNSA.

The chain links TRBV10-1 to TRBJ1-1, with D unresolved. The CDR3 sequence is 15 residues long. Germline V CDR1 and CDR2: WNHNN, SYGVQD (reference sequence). Trimming shortened V by 3 bases and J by 8 bases, and 19 bases separated the two germline ends. This chain's CDR3 is CASSDSLDGVLEAFF. CDR3 bases: TGCGCCAGCAGTGATTCTTTGGACGGGGTACTCGAAGCTTTCTTT.

The genes are TRBV19 and TRBJ1-4; tentative D call: TRBD1 (6 bases). From germline, CDR1 is LNHDA and CDR2 SQIVND (reference sequence). The V and J ends lost 3 bases and 8 bases respectively, with 25 bases between them. The CDR3 loop spans 18 amino acids. The chain's CDR3 is CASSMDTIAQGIREKLFF. CDR3 nucleotides: TGTGCCAGTAGTATGGATACAATCGCACAGGGAATAAGGGAAAAACTGTTTTTT. The variable domain in full, completed from reference TRBV19 and TRBJ1-4, reads DGGITQSPKYLFRKEGQNVTLSCEQNLNHDAMYWYRQDPGQGLRLIYYSQIVNDFQKGDIAEGYSVSREKKESFPLTVTSAQKNPTAFYLCASSMDTIAQGIREKLFFGSGTQLSVL.

The chain joins TRBV6-2 or TRBV6-3 to TRBJ2-2; 7 bases are shared with TRBD1. Per the germline V gene, CDR1 is MNHEY and CDR2 is SVGEGT. The V segment lost 1 base and the J segment 7 bases; nucleotides outside the gene matches: 6. The CDR3 is 15 residues long. CDR3 bases: TGTGCCAGCAGTTACTTGAGACAGGGTAACGGGGAGCTGTTTTTT. Translation gives CASSYLRQGNGELFF.

This sequence joins TRBV9 and TRBJ2-7; D unresolved. The V gene's germline CDR1 is SGDLS and CDR2 YYNGEE. The ends were cut back, 0 bases at V and 2 bases at J, with 12 bases in the middle. CDR3 length equals 15 residues. DNA for the CDR3: TGTGCCAGCAGCGTAGGTGGCAGGCCAACCTACGAGCAGTACTTC. This gives the protein CASSVGGRPTYEQYF.

The chain combines TRBV6-1 with TRBJ2-1; tentative D call: TRBD1 (6 bases). Germline CDR1 reads MNHNS; CDR2 reads SASEGT. V shed 2 bases and J shed 7 bases, with 12 bases lying between them. The CDR3 contains 14 residues. Here the CDR3 DNA reads TGTGCCAGCAGTGAACTGAGACAGGTTAATGAGCAGTTCTTC. Translating it yields CASSELRQVNEQFF.

The rearrangement links TRBV29-1 to TRBJ2-2; 8 bases are shared with TRBD1. Germline lookup yields CDR1 SQVTM and CDR2 ANQGSEA. The trim removed 6 bases at V and 3 bases at J, leaving 3 bases unmatched. The CDR3 runs to 13 residues. CDR3 nucleotides: TGCAGCGTCGCGGGACAGGACACCGGGGAGCTGTTTTTT. Protein: CSVAGQDTGELFF.

V gene TRBV3-1 (or the pseudogene TRBV3-2) combines with J gene TRBJ1-6; D not resolved. Germline values: CDR1 LGHDT, CDR2 YNNKEL (reference sequence). The CDR3 extends over 13 amino acids. Trimming took 0 bases from V and 7 from J, leaving 4 bases between them. The CDR3 protein is CASSQEQNSPLHF. In DNA, the CDR3 is TGTGCCAGCAGCCAAGAACAGAATTCACCCCTCCACTTT.

The V call is TRBV11-2, the J call TRBJ2-1; TRBD2 matches at 10 bases. In germline, CDR1 is SGHAT, CDR2 FQNNGV. CDR3 length: 16 residues. The V gene end was trimmed by 5 bases and the J gene end by 5 bases; junction bases not matched to a gene: 9. CDR3 DNA sequence: TGTGCCAGCAGCCGCACCACTAGCGGGGCTAACAATGAGCAGTTCTTC. Translation: CASSRTTSGANNEQFF.

This clone appeared a single time. Other DNA sequences in this specimen translate into the identical CDR3. The chain couples TRBV28 to TRBJ1-2; TRBD1 matches 9 bases. J was trimmed by 7 bases and V by 6 bases; bases with no gene match: 9. Germline lookup yields CDR1 MDHEN and CDR2 SYDVKM. CDR3 length: 14 residues. The CDR3 coding sequence is TGTGCCAGCAGACAGACAGGGGGGCGGGGTGGCTACACCTTC. Protein sequence: CASRQTGGRGGYTF.

The chain joins TRBV7-9 to TRBJ2-5; TRBD1 agrees at 8 bases. The CDR3 loop spans 13 amino acids. Germline CDR1 SEHNR, CDR2 FQNEAQ (reference sequence). The ends lost 6 bases at V and 5 bases at J; junction bases unmatched: 5. CDR3 residues: CASSPDRDETQYF. CDR3 bases: TGTGCCAGCAGTCCGGACAGGGATGAGACCCAGTACTTC.

This rearrangement joins TRBV3-1 (or the pseudogene TRBV3-2) to TRBJ1-6, with unresolved D. This CDR3 has 14 amino acids. Per the germline V gene, CDR1 is LGHDT and CDR2 is YNNKEL (reference sequence). Trimming stripped 2 bases from V and 10 bases from J, with 12 bases between. CDR3 DNA sequence: TGTGCCAGCAGCCAAAGCGAGGTCAAATCACCCCTCCACTTT. Amino acid sequence: CASSQSEVKSPLHF.

This chain connects TRBV7-8 to TRBJ2-5; TRBD1 aligns across 9 bases. The trim removed 1 base at V and 9 bases at J, leaving 3 bases unmatched. The CDR3 sequence is 13 residues long. Germline loops: CDR1 SGHVS, CDR2 FQNEAQ. DNA of the CDR3: TGTGCCAGCAGCTTAGGGGACAGGGAGGCCCAGTACTTC. It is translated as CASSLGDREAQYF.

CDR3 coding DNA: TGCGCCAGCAGCCAAGATCTTTACAGCTCCTCCTACGAGCAGTACTTC. Protein: CASSQDLYSSSYEQYF. The chain uses TRBV4-3 and TRBJ2-7; D is undetermined. The CDR3 consists of 16 residues. The V gene lost 0 bases and the J gene lost 0 bases, with 12 bases spanning the gap. Germline V gene data show CDR1 as LGHNA and CDR2 as YSLEER.

The chain is built from TRBV18 and TRBJ1-5; D remains ambiguous. Germline CDR1 reads KGHSH; CDR2 reads LQKENI. The V end lost 2 bases, the J end lost 7 bases, and 9 bases lay between the germline ends. This CDR3 region has 13 residues. DNA of the CDR3: TGTGCCAGCTCACCAGGCGGAAGACAGCCCCAGCATTTT. Protein product: CASSPGGRQPQHF.

The chain couples TRBV4-3 to TRBJ2-5; the D gene is possibly TRBD1 (6 bases). Germline CDR1 is LGHNA and CDR2 is YSLEER. The CDR3 runs to 17 residues. V lost 0 bases, J lost 3 bases, and 17 bases lay in between. CDR3 residues: CASSQEVKWAGEETQYF. Here the CDR3 DNA reads TGCGCCAGCAGCCAAGAGGTTAAATGGGCAGGGGAAGAGACCCAGTACTTC.

J is TRBJ2-7 and V is TRBV6-5; 12 bases fit TRBD1. The V gene's germline CDR1 is MNHEY and CDR2 SVGAGI. The CDR3 runs to 14 residues. J was trimmed by 10 bases and V by 6 bases; bases with no gene match: 10. The CDR3 loop reads CASRASGQGAGQYF. CDR3 bases: TGTGCCAGCAGGGCGTCGGGACAGGGGGCGGGCCAGTACTTC.

Only one count was recorded for this clone. In DNA, the CDR3 is TGCGCCAGCAGTCAACTAGCAGCCACTAATGAAAAACTGTTTTTT. Its translation is CASSQLAATNEKLFF. The gene calls are TRBV4-1 and TRBJ1-4; D gene unclear. Germline CDR1 MGHRA, CDR2 YSYEKL. V lost 6 bases and J lost 2, with 13 bases in between. The CDR3 is 15 amino acids.

This clone was seen once. V is TRBV19 and J is TRBJ2-1; TRBD2 agrees at 11 bases. This CDR3 is built from 15 residues. In germline, CDR1 is LNHDA, CDR2 SQIVND (reference sequence). Trimming at V came to 4 bases and at J to 9 bases, leaving 8 bases not matched to a gene. CDR3 coding DNA: TGTGCCAGTAGTACAATGACTAGCGGGGCGGGTGAGCAGTTCTTC. This codes for CASSTMTSGAGEQFF.

The chain recombines TRBV2 with TRBJ2-2, with a tentative D call TRBD2 (6 bases). Per the germline V gene, CDR1 is SNHLY and CDR2 is FYNNEI. The CDR3 has 14 amino acids. The ends were cut back, 4 bases at V and 7 bases at J, with 13 bases in the middle. The DNA of the CDR3 is TGTGCCAGCAGTGTCCGCGGGAATATCGGGGAGCTGTTTTTT. Translated: CASSVRGNIGELFF. Full variable domain (rest looked up from reference TRBV2 and TRBJ2-2): EPEVTQTPSHQVTQMGQEVILRCVPISNHLYFYWYRQILGQKVEFLVSFYNNEISEKSEIFDDQFSVERPDGSNFTLKIRSTKLEDSAMYFCASSVRGNIGELFFGEGSRLTVL.

The chain employs TRBV6-5 and TRBJ1-2; D unresolved. The V end was cut by 0 bases, the J end by 8 bases, with 10 bases between. This CDR3 is built from 13 residues. Germline V gives CDR1 MNHEY, CDR2 SVGAGI. The CDR3 protein is CASSYSPVNGYTF. CDR3 sequence (DNA): TGTGCCAGCAGTTACTCCCCAGTGAACGGCTACACCTTC.